Listed here is a single T cell receptor beta chain. The data originate from a study of blood T cell repertoires in COVID-19. For the study at large: The United States, Italy and Spain were the sources of the acute and convalescent COVID-19 samples.

Source study methods: Reference gene primers were amplified, and this amplification served to estimate nucleated cell counts. Sequenced by immunoSEQ multiplex PCR; TCRdb stores in-frame clones only, minus some. D and trimming come from the DNA, and the V and J calls and clone size come from that table. The table includes around 370,000 clones, roughly 90% detected once. This clonotype originated in a man between 18 and 29 years old with active or convalescent COVID-19. The sample taken for sequencing was peripheral blood.

The CDR3: CASSLTGGSYNEQFF. Written as DNA, the CDR3 is TGTGCCAGCAGCTTAACAGGGGGCTCCTACAATGAGCAGTTCTTC. This chain joins TRBV11-2 and TRBJ2-1, with 8 bases lining up with TRBD1. CDR1 and CDR2 from the germline V gene are SGHAT and FQNNGV. The CDR3 is 15 residues long. V lost 2 bases to trimming and J lost 0 bases; unmatched junction nucleotides: 0.